This T cell receptor beta chain was recovered during a study of T cell changes during pregnancy in multiple sclerosis. The method was immunoSEQ multiplex PCR; TCRdb's version includes in-frame clones alone and lacks a portion of them. Among fewer than 70,000 clones listed, roughly 90% were seen once. In germline, CDR1 is ENHRY, CDR2 SYGVKD. Trimming left V 6 bases short and J 5 bases short, with 10 bases between. CDR3 size: 13 residues. This TCR came from a female donor in good health, enrolled as a control in a pregnancy study. This sequence joins TRBV10-3 and TRBJ1-4; maybe TRBD1 (6 bases). Sequencing used peripheral blood, obtained in the second trimester of pregnancy. CDR3 sequence (DNA): TGTGCCATCAGCAGGGGATCCAATGAAAAACTGTTTTTT. Protein sequence: CAISRGSNEKLFF.